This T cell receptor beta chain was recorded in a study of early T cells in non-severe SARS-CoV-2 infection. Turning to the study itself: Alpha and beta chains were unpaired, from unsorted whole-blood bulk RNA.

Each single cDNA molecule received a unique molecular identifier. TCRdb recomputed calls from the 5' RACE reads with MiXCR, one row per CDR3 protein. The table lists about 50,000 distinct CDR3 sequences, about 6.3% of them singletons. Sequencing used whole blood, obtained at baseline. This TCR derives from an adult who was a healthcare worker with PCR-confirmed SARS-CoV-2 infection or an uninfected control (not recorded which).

The DNA of the CDR3 is TGCGCCAGCAGTCAAGAGTTCGGACTAAACACCAAAGGGGAGCTGTTTTTT. Encoded protein: CASSQEFGLNTKGELFF. The chain employs TRBV10-2 and TRBJ2-2; D is possibly TRBD2 (6 bases). The V end was cut by 5 bases, the J end by 8 bases, with 24 bases between. The V gene's germline CDR1 is WSHSY and CDR2 SAAADI. The CDR3 is 17 amino acids.